This entry is about one T cell receptor (beta chain). Antigen unknown. This sample was taken from a study of blood T cells in healthy people across ages. Broader study findings: Researchers judged that diversity estimates from one million T cells fell short of true values. Among T cells, TCR beta diversity per million cells dropped roughly linearly as age rose.

Together with a sample-barcoded 5' primer, a J-beta primer mix was included in a second PCR lasting roughly 6 to 12 cycles. Each CDR3 protein is one row after TCRdb ran MiXCR on the 5' RACE reads. The sample holds some 560,000 distinct CDR3 sequences, about 29% seen once. CDR1 SEHNR and CDR2 FQNEAQ come from the germline V gene (reference sequence). Trimming pared 2 bases from V and 5 bases from J, leaving 9 bases between. CDR3 length equals 13 residues. The same sample was also used in a study of T cells of mothers and their children.

The chain recombines TRBV7-9 with TRBJ2-5, with D uncertain. Material for sequencing was blood. This receptor was obtained from a boy between 2 and 10 years old in good health. This chain's CDR3 is CASSLKPPETQYF. CDR3 in DNA: TGTGCCAGCAGCTTAAAGCCGCCGGAGACCCAGTACTTC.